Detailed here is one T cell receptor (beta chain). Its antigen is unknown. It was with 60 Vbeta and 13 Jbeta primers that the PCR ran. Measured with immunoSEQ multiplex PCR; TCRdb has only the in-frame clones, and not every one. The sample includes 110,000 to 150,000 clones, roughly 80% seen only once; the top ten take approximately 4%. The study sampled nominally healthy donors, though unrecorded immune exposures were likely. This sample was included in a study of cytomegalovirus exposure and HLA in healthy donors. Study overall: The study placed approximately 78% of its 350 to 450 genotyped donors in the Caucasian-associated ancestry cluster.

With 6 bases clipped from V and 6 bases from J, the junction kept 11 bases outside the gene matches. CDR3 length equals 15 residues. The germline gives CDR1 MNHEY, CDR2 SVGAGI. General study findings and limits: According to an earlier analysis, most TCR beta V segments yielded productive rearrangements about 90% or about 30% of the time. A cluster of highly shared sequence variants was likely a sequencing artifact.

This clonotype was sampled from a woman aged 35 to 49 in good health and CMV-seropositive. V and J are TRBV6-5 and TRBJ1-2; 9 nucleotides agree with TRBD1. The sample comprised PBMCs. The chain's CDR3 is CASRKPGTGSDGYTF. The CDR3 region has the DNA TGTGCCAGCAGAAAGCCCGGGACAGGGTCTGATGGCTACACCTTC.